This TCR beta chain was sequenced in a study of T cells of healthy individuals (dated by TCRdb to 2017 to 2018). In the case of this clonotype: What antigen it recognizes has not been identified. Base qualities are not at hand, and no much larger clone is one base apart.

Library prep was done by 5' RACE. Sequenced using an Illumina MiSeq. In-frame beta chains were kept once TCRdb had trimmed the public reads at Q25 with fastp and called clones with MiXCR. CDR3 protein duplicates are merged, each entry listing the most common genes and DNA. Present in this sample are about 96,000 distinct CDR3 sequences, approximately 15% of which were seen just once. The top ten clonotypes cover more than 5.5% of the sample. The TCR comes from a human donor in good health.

The CDR3 region reads CAISDRGGSYEQYF. The nucleotide sequence reads as follows: TGTGCCATCAGTGATCGCGGAGGGTCCTACGAGCAGTACTTC. In this chain, TRBV10-3 is recombined with TRBJ2-7; a tentative D call is TRBD2 (6 bases match). Based on the germline V gene, the CDR1 and CDR2 sequences are ENHRY and SYGVKD. Taken from cysteine to phenylalanine, the CDR3 has 14 residues. Just the 42-base CDR3 DNA is kept, in frame starting at base 1. Relative to germline, V is 3 bases shorter and J is 1 base shorter, with 10 bases between their ends.